What follows describes a single T cell receptor (beta chain). Its antigen is unidentified. This table comes from immunoSEQ multiplex PCR, and its TCRdb copy is limited to in-frame clones, with some not included. Of about 57,000 clones in the sample, about 90% are singletons; the top ten hold around 1.5%. The CDR3 has 14 residues. Germline V gene lookup returns CDR1 SGHKS and CDR2 YYEKEE (reference sequence). The ends were cut back, 0 bases at V and 5 bases at J, with 9 bases in the middle. This specimen belongs to a study of graft-versus-host responses after intestinal transplantation. About the research overall: Isolated intestinal, liver-intestinal, or multivisceral transplants had been given to the recipients. Among the recipients, all got anti-thymocyte globulin induction and then tacrolimus and steroids for approximately 3 years. Study conclusions and caveats: Levels of circulating GvH clones at their peak were associated with early post-transplant HvG declines. GvH clones surfaced in recipient marrow, some emerging earlier in ileum or blood.

This chain joins TRBV5-5 and TRBJ1-5, with D unresolved. The receptor was isolated from a human patient who received an intestinal transplant, so some T cells may come from the graft donor. This sample comprised PBMCs, obtained 26 days after transplant. The CDR3, as DNA: TGTGCCAGCAGCTTGGGTGTCTCTTATCAGCCCCAGCATTTT. Translating gives CASSLGVSYQPQHF.